This T cell receptor beta chain was captured in a study of T cell responses to AZD1222 COVID-19 vaccine. TCRdb's table, derived via immunoSEQ multiplex PCR, lists solely in-frame clones and lacks some. The sample has 140,000 to 150,000 clones, 82% seen once. The V gene end was trimmed by 6 bases and the J gene end by 3 bases; junction bases not matched to a gene: 4. The CDR3 totals 15 residues. The germline gives CDR1 LGHNT, CDR2 FRNRAP. V is TRBV12-5 and J is TRBJ2-1; 11 bases map to TRBD2. The sample here was peripheral blood, taken on day 0 of MenACWY control vaccination. The clonotype originates from an adult in good health. CDR3 sequence: CASGLAGGSYNEQFF. CDR3 sequence (DNA): TGTGCTAGTGGCTTAGCGGGGGGGAGCTACAATGAGCAGTTCTTC.